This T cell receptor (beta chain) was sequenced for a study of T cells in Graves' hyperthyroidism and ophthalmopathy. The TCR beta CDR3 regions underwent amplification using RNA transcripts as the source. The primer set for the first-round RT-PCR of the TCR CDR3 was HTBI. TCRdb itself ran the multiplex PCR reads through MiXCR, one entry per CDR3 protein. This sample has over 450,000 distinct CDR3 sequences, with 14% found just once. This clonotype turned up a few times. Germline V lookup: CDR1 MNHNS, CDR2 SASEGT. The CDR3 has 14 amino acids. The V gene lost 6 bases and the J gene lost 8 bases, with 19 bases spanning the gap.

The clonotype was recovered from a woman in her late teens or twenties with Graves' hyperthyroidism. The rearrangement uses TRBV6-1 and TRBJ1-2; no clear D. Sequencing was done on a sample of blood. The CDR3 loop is CASSAEGSIGGYTF. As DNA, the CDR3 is TGTGCCAGCAGCGCCGAGGGTTCTATCGGGGGCTACACCTTC.